This T cell receptor (beta chain) was obtained from a study of Ad26.COV2.S vaccination and SARS-CoV-2 variants. Treatment here: 15 to 20 received Ad26.COV2.S at low or high dose, single or two shots; roughly 5 received placebo; per-sample allocation not given. Day 63 after the first vaccine or placebo injection was the time point for sampling. Repertoires were generated with immunoSEQ multiplex PCR, while TCRdb's copy carries only in-frame clones and drops some. The sample records a few hundred thousand clones, around 86% being singletons. Germline CDR1 is LNHDA and CDR2 is SQIVND (reference sequence). Trimming took 3 bases from V and 4 from J; bases not matched to a gene: 10. The CDR3 spans 19 residues.

This chain connects TRBV19 to TRBJ2-2; TRBD2 aligns across 14 bases. Source: peripheral blood, taken in a trial of Ad26.COV2.S vaccine versus placebo. The TCR originated in a person aged 18-60 years who received the Ad26.COV2.S COVID-19 vaccine or a placebo. Written as DNA, the CDR3 is TGTGCCAGTAGTATGACTAGCGGGGGGGCCGGTAGTCGCACCGGGGAGCTGTTTTTT. It specifies CASSMTSGGAGSRTGELFF.